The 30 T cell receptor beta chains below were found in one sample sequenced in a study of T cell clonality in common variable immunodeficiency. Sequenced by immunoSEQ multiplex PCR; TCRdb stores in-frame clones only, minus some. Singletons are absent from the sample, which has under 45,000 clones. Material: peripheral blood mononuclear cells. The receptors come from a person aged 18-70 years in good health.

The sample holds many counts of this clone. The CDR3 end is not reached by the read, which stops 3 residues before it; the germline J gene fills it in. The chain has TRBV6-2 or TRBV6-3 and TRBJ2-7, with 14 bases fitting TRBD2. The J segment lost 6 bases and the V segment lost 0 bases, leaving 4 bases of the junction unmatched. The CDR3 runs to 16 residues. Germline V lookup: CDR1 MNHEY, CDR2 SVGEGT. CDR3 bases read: TGTGCCAGCAGTTACTCCGGGACTAGCGGGAGTGGCGAG. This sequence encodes CASSYSGTSGSGE. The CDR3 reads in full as CASSYSGTSGSGEQYF.

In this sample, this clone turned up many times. The CDR3 protein is CASSQSSRGCTYEQYF. Partial CDR3 DNA: TGCGCCAGCAGTCAATCTTCGCGGGGGTGCACCTACGAG. The chain combines TRBV23-1 with TRBJ2-7; 7 bases line up with TRBD2. The CDR3 extends 3 residues past the end of the read, so its final part is completed from the germline J gene. TRBV23-1 is marked as an open reading frame, function uncertain. The CDR3 is made up of 16 amino acids. The junction had 7 bases not matched to a gene; V was cut back by 0 bases and J by 2 bases.

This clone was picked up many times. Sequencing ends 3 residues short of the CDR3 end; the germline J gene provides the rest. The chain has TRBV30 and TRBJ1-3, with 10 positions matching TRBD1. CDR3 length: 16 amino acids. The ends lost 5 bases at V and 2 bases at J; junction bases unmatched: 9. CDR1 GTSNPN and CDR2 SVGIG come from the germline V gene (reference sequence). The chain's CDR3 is CAWFRRQGATGNTIYF. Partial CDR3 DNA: TGTGCCTGGTTCCGACGACAGGGGGCTACTGGAAACACC.

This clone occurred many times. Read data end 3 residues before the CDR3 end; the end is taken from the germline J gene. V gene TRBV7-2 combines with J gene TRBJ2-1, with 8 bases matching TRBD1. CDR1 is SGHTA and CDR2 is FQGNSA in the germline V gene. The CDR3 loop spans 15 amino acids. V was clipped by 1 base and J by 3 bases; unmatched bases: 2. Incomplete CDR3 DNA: TGTGCCAGCAGCTTAGGGACAGGGAACTACAATGAG. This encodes CASSLGTGNYNE. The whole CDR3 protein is CASSLGTGNYNEQFF.

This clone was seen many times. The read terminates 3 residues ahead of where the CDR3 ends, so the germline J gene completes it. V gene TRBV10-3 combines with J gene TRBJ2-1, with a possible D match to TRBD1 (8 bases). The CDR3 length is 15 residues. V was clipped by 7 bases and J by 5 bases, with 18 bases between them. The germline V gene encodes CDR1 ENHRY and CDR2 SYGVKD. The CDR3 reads CAIKGGRDRNNEQFF. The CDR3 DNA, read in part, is TGTGCCATCAAGGGGGGGCGGGACAGGAACAATGAG.

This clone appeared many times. The CDR3 spells CSAREAAGDTQYF. The part of the CDR3 DNA that was read is TGCAGTGCTAGAGAAGCGGCCGGCGATACG. J is TRBJ2-3 and V is TRBV20-1; tentative D call: TRBD2 (5 bases). Read data end 3 residues before the CDR3 end; the end is taken from the germline J gene. The CDR3 consists of 13 residues. Germline CDR1 and CDR2: DFQATT and SNEGSKA (reference sequence). Trimming left V 0 bases short and J 6 bases short, with 10 bases between.

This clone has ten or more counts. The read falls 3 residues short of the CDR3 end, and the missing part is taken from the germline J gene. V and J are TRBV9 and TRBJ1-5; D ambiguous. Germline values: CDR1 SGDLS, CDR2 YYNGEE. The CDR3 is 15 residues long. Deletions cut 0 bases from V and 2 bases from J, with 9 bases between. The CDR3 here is CASSVGELGNQPQHF. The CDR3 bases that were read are TGTGCCAGCAGCGTAGGCGAGCTGGGCAATCAGCCC.

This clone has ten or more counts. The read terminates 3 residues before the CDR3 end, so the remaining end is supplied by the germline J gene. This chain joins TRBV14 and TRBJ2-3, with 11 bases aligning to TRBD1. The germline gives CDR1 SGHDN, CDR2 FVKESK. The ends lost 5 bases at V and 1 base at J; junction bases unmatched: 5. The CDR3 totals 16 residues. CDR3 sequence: CASSTRTGGRTDTQYF. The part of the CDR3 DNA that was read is TGTGCCAGCAGCACCCGGACAGGGGGCCGCACAGATACG.

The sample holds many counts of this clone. The CDR3 here is CSYSGTRETQYF. The sequenced CDR3 bases are TGCAGTTATAGCGGAACCCGGGAGACC. The genes are TRBV20-1 and TRBJ2-5; possible D gene TRBD2, 6 bases. The read falls 3 residues short of the CDR3 end, and the missing part is taken from the germline J gene. Trimming pared 8 bases from V and 5 bases from J, leaving 15 bases between. The CDR3 contains 12 residues. CDR1 is DFQATT, CDR2 SNEGSKA, per germline (reference sequence).

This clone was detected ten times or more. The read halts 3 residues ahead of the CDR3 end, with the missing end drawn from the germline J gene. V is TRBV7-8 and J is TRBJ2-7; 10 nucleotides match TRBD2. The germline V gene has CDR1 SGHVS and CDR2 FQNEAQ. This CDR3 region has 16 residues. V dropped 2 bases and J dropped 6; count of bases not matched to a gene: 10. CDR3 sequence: CASSLSVASGRFEQYF. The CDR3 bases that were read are TGTGCCAGCAGCTTATCGGTGGCTAGCGGGAGATTCGAG.

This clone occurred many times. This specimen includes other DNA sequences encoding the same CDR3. Incomplete CDR3 DNA: TGTGCCATCAGTGAGTCAGACAGGGGCTATGGC. Its translation: CAISESDRGYG. The whole CDR3 sequence reads CAISESDRGYGYTF. The rearrangement links TRBV10-3 to TRBJ1-2, with 8 positions matching TRBD1. The CDR3 end falls 3 residues outside the read, so it is completed with the germline J gene. Germline trimming cut 0 bases from V and 4 bases from J; bases unmatched to any gene: 1. The CDR3 has 14 residues. Germline CDR1 ENHRY, CDR2 SYGVKD.

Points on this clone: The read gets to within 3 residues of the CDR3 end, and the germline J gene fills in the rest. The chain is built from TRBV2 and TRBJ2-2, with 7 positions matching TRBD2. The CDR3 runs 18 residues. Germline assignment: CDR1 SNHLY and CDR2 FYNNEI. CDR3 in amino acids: CASSANGRGSSGANVLFF. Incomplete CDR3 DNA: TGTGCCAGCAGTGCGAATGGGCGGGGGAGCTCTGGGGCCAACGTG.

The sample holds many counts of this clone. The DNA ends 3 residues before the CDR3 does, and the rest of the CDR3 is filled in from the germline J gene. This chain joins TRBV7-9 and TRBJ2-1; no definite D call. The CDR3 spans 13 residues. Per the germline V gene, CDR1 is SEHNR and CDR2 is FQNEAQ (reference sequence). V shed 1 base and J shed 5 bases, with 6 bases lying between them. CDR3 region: CASSLGANNEQFF. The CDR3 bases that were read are TGTGCCAGCAGCTTAGGGGCGAACAATGAG.

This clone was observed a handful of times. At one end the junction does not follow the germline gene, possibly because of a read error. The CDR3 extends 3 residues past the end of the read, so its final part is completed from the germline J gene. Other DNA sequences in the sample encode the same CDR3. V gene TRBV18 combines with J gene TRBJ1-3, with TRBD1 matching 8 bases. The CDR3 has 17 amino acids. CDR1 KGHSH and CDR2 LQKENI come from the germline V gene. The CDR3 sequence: CASSPKPRGQIGNTIYF. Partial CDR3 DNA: TGTGCCAGCTCCCCAAAACCCAGGGGGCAGATTGGAAACACG.

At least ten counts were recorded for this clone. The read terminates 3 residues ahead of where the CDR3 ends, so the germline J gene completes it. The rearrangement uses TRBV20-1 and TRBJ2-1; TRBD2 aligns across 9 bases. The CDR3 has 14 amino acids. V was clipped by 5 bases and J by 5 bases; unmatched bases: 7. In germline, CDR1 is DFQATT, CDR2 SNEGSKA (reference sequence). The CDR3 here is CSAVSGRGDNEQFF. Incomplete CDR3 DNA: TGCAGTGCTGTTAGCGGGAGAGGCGACAATGAG.

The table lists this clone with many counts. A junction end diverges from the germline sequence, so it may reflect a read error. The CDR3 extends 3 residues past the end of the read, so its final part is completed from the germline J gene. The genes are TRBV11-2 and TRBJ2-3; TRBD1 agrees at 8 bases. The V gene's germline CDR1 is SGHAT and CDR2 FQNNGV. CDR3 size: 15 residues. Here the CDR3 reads CAGSFGQGGSDTQYF. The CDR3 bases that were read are TGTGCCGGCAGCTTTGGACAGGGTGGGTCAGATACG.

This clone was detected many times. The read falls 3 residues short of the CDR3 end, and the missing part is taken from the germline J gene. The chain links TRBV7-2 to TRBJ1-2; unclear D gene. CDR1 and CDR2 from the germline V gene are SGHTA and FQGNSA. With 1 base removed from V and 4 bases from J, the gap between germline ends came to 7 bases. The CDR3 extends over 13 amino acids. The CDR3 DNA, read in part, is TGTGCCAGCAGCTTAGACGGGTTCTATGGC. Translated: CASSLDGFYG. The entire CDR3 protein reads CASSLDGFYGYTF. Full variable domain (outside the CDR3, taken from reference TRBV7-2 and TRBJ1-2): GAGVSQSPSNKVTEKGKDVELRCDPISGHTALYWYRQSLGQGLEFLIYFQGNSAPDKSGLPSDRFSAERTGGSVSTLTIQRTQQEDSAVYLCASSLDGFYGYTFGSGTRLTVV.

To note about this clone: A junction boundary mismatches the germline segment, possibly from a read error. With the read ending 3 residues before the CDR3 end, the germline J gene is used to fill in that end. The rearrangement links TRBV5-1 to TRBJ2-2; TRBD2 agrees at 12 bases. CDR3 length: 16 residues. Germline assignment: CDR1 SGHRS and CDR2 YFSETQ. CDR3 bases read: TGCGCCAACAGCTTGCGGCTAGCGGGAGGGTCCGGGGAG. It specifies CANSLRLAGGSGE. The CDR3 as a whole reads CANSLRLAGGSGELFF.

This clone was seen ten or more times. The chain's CDR3 is CATSQGLASTGELFF. The part of the CDR3 DNA that was read is TGTGCCACCAGTCAGGGACTAGCGAGCACCGGGGAG. The chain is built from TRBV15 and TRBJ2-2; the match to TRBD2 covers 10 bases. The read ends 3 residues early relative to the CDR3; the germline J gene fills the gap. Germline CDR1 and CDR2: LNHNV and YYDKDF (reference sequence). This CDR3 has 15 amino acids. V lost 6 bases to trimming and J lost 4 bases; unmatched junction nucleotides: 5.

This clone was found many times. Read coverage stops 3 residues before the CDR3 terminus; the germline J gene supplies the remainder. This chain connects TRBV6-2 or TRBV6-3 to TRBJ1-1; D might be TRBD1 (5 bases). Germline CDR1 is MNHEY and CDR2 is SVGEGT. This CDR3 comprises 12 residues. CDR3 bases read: TGTGCCAGCAGTTACGTCAGGGAGAGA. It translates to CASSYVRER. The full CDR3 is CASSYVRERAFF.

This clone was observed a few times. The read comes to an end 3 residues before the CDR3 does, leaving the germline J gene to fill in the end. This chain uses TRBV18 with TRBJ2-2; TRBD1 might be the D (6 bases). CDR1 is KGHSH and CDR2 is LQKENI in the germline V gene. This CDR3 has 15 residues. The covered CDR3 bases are TGTGCCAGCTCAACAACAGGGATGGGAAATTCACCG. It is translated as CASSTTGMGNSP. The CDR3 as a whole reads CASSTTGMGNSPLFF.

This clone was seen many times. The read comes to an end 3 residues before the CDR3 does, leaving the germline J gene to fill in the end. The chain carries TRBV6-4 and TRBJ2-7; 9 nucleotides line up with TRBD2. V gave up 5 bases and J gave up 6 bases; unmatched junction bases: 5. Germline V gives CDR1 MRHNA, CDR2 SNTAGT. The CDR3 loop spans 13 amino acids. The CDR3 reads CASSPGLALEQYF. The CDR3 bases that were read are TGTGCCAGCAGTCCGGGACTAGCCCTCGAG.

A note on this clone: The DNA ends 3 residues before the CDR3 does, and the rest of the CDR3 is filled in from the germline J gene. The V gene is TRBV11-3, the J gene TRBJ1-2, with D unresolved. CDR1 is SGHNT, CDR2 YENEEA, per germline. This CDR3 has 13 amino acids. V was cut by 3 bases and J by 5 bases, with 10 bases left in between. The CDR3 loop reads CASSFSLAYGYTF. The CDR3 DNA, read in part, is TGTGCCAGCAGCTTCAGTCTCGCATATGGC.

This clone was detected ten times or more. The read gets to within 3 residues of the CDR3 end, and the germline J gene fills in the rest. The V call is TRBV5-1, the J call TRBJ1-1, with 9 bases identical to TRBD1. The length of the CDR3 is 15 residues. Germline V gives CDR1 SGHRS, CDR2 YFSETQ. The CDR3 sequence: CASGPGTGFYWGAFF. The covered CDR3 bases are TGCGCCAGCGGTCCCGGGACAGGGTTTTACTGGGGG.

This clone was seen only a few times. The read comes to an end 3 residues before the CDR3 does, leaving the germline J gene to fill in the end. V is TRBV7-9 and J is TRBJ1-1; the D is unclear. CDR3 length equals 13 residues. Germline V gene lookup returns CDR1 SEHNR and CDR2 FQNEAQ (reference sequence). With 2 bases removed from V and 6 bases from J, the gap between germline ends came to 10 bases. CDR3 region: CASSLKGRAEAFF. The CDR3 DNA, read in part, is TGTGCCAGCAGCTTAAAGGGCCGAGCTGAA.

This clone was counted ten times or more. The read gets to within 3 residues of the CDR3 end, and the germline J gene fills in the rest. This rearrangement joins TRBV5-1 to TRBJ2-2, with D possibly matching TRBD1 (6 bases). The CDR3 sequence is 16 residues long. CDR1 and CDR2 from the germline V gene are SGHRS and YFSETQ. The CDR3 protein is CASSLDGGRSGSPLFF. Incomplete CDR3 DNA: TGCGCCAGCAGCTTGGATGGGGGCAGGTCTGGTTCACCG.

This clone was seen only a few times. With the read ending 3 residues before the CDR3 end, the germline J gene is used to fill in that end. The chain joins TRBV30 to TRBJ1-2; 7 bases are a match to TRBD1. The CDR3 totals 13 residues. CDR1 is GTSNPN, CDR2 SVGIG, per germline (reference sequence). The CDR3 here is CAWSIGTDYDYTF. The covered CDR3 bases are TGTGCCTGGAGTATCGGGACAGACTACGAC.

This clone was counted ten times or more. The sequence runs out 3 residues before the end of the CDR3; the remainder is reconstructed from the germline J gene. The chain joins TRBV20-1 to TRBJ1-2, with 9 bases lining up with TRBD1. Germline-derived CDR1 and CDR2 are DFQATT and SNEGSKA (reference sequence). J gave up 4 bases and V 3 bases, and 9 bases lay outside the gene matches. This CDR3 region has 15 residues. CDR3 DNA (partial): TGCAGTGCTAGCGGCCGGGACAGGGAGTTCTATGGC. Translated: CSASGRDREFYG. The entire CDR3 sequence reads CSASGRDREFYGYTF.

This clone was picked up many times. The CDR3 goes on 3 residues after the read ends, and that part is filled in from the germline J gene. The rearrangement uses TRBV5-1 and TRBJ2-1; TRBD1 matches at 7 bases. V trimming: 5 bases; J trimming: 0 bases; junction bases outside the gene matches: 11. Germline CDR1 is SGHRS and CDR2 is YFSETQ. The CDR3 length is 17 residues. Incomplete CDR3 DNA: TGCGCCAGCAGTTCAAGGCCAGGGGGTAGCTCCTACAATGAG. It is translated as CASSSRPGGSSYNE. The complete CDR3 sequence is CASSSRPGGSSYNEQFF.

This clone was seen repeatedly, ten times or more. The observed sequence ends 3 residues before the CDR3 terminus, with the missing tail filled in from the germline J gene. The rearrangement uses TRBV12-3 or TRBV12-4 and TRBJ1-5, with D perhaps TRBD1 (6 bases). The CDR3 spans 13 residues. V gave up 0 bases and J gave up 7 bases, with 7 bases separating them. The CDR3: CASSLAGGQPQHF. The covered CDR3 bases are TGTGCCAGCAGTTTAGCAGGGGGACAGCCC.